The clone carrying this T cell receptor (beta chain) showed up just once. 60 Vbeta and 13 Jbeta primers were used in PCR. The method was immunoSEQ multiplex PCR; TCRdb's version includes in-frame clones alone and lacks a portion of them. The data hold 110,000 or so clones, with 81% observed a single time. This CDR3 contains 16 residues. The germline CDR1 and CDR2 sequences are GTSNPN and SVGIG (reference sequence). The V and J ends lost 5 bases and 2 bases, in that order; junction bases with no gene match: 9. This record comes from a study of cytomegalovirus exposure and HLA in healthy donors. The sequence was collected from a woman in her thirties or forties in good health and CMV-seronegative. The specimen sequenced was PBMCs. The rearrangement joins TRBV30 to TRBJ1-1; 12 bases are shared with TRBD1. The CDR3: CAWASGTGGENTEAFF. The CDR3 bases are TGTGCCTGGGCCTCCGGGACAGGGGGCGAAAACACTGAAGCTTTCTTT.